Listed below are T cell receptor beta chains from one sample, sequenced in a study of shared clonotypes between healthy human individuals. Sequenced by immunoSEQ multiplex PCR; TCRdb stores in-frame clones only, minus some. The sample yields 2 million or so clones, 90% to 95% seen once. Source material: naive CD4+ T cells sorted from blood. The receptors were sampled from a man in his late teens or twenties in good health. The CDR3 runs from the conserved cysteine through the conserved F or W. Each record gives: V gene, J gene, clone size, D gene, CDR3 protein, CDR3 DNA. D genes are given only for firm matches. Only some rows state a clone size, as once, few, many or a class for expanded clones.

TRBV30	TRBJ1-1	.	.	CAWTRQGAGTEAFF	TGTGCCTGGACTCGACAAGGGGCAGGCACTGAAGCTTTCTTT
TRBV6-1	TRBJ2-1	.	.	CASSEFGTHNEQFF	TGTGCCAGCAGTGAATTCGGGACCCACAATGAGCAGTTCTTC
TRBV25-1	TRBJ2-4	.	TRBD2	CASSAALAGPRDIQYF	TGTGCCAGCAGTGCCGCTCTAGCGGGCCCTAGGGACATTCAGTACTTC
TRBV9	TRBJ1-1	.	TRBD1	CASSARTGSTEAFF	TGTGCCAGCAGCGCCCGGACAGGGTCCACTGAAGCTTTCTTT
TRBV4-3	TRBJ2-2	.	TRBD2	CASSQDTPSGRRAGELFF	TGCGCCAGCAGCCAAGATACCCCTAGCGGGAGGAGGGCCGGGGAGCTGTTTTTT
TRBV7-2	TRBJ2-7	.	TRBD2	CASSLMGSGSSYEQYF	TGTGCCAGCAGCTTAATGGGTAGCGGGAGCTCCTACGAGCAGTACTTC
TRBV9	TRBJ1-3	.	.	CASSVTISSGNTIYF	TGTGCCAGCAGCGTAACTATCAGCTCTGGAAACACCATATATTTT
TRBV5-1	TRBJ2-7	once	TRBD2	CASSHQTSGQSSYEQYF	TGCGCCAGCAGCCATCAGACTAGCGGCCAAAGCTCCTACGAGCAGTACTTC
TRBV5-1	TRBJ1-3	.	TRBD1	CASSPRQGADFPGNTIYF	TGCGCCAGCAGCCCGCGCCAGGGGGCTGATTTCCCTGGAAACACCATATATTTT
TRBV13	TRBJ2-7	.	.	CASSLGGRGTSYEQYF	TGTGCCAGCAGCTTAGGCGGACGGGGGACGTCCTACGAGCAGTACTTC
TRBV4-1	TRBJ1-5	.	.	CASSQGGSNQPQHF	TGCGCCAGCAGCCAAGGGGGCAGCAATCAGCCCCAGCATTTT
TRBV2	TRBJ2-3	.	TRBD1	CASSGRTGQGGTDTQYF	TGTGCCAGCAGTGGACGTACGGGACAGGGGGGAACAGATACGCAGTATTTT
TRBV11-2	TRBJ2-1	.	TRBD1	CASSADRGSYNEQFF	TGTGCCAGCAGCGCAGACAGGGGCTCCTACAATGAGCAGTTCTTC
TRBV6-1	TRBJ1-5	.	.	CASSALQYQPQHF	TGTGCCAGCAGTGCTCTTCAATATCAGCCCCAGCATTTT
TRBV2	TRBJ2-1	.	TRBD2	CASSGTSGNEQFF	TGTGCCAGCAGTGGGACTAGCGGCAATGAGCAGTTCTTC
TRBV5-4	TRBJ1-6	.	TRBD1	CASSLTGAQRSPLHF	TGTGCCAGCAGCTTGACAGGGGCCCAACGTTCACCCCTCCACTTT
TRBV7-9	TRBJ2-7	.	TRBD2	CASSPTKPGTTYEQYF	TGTGCCAGCAGCCCAACAAAACCCGGGACTACCTACGAGCAGTACTTC
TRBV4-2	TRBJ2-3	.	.	CASSLSTDTQYF	TGTGCCAGCAGCCTAAGCACAGATACGCAGTATTTT
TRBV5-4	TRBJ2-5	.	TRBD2	CASSIRLAGGQETQYF	TGTGCCAGCAGCATAAGACTAGCGGGAGGACAAGAGACCCAGTACTTC
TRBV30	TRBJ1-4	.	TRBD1	CAWSAGTGNEKLFF	TGTGCCTGGAGTGCCGGGACAGGGAATGAAAAACTGTTTTTT
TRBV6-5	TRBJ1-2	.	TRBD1	CASSYDRSGGNYGYTF	TGTGCCAGCAGTTACGATCGGTCAGGGGGGAACTATGGCTACACCTTC
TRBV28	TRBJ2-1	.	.	CASRDLLDNEQFF	TGTGCCAGCAGGGACCTCTTGGACAATGAGCAGTTCTTC
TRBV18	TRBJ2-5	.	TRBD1	CASSPTTGQETQYF	TGTGCCAGCTCCCCGACGACAGGGCAAGAGACCCAGTACTTC
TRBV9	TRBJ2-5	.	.	CASSLGVRETQYF	TGTGCCAGCAGCCTCGGGGTCAGGGAGACCCAGTACTTC
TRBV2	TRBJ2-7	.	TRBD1	CASTTGDRGKDEQYF	TGTGCCAGCACCACCGGGGACAGGGGAAAGGACGAGCAGTACTTC
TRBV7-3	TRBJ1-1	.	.	CASSSAMGTEAFF	TGTGCCAGCAGCTCCGCGATGGGCACTGAAGCTTTCTTT
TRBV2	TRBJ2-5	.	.	CASRRDQETQYF	TGTGCCAGCAGGCGGGACCAAGAGACCCAGTACTTC
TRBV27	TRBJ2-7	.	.	CASSPPKGFPYEQYF	TGTGCCAGCAGTCCTCCAAAAGGGTTTCCCTACGAGCAGTACTTC
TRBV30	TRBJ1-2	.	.	CAWSEEGMDGYTF	TGTGCCTGGAGTGAGGAGGGAATGGATGGCTACACCTTC
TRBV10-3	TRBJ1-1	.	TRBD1	CAISQGQTEAFF	TGTGCCATCAGCCAGGGACAGACTGAAGCTTTCTTT
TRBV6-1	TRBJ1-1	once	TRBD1	CASSEGSGGRVEAFF	TGTGCCAGCAGTGAAGGGTCAGGGGGTAGGGTTGAAGCTTTCTTT
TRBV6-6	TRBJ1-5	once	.	CASRRESNQPQHF	TGTGCCAGCAGGAGAGAGAGCAATCAGCCCCAGCATTTT
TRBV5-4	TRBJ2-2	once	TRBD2	CASSPGGVRQGGELFF	TGTGCCAGCAGCCCTGGGGGGGTGCGTCAAGGCGGGGAGCTGTTTTTT
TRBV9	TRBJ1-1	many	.	CASSGNPPGNTEAFF	TGTGCCAGCAGCGGGAACCCGCCGGGCAACACTGAAGCTTTCTTT
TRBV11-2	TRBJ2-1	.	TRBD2	CATGGGVDIGPHNEQFF	TGTGCCACTGGGGGAGGGGTGGATATCGGCCCACACAATGAGCAGTTCTTC
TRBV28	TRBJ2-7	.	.	CASSYQGSSYEQYF	TGTGCCAGCAGTTATCAGGGGTCATCCTACGAGCAGTACTTC
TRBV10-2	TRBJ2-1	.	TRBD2	CASRNPGLAGGEQFF	TGCGCCAGCAGGAACCCGGGACTAGCGGGCGGTGAGCAGTTCTTC
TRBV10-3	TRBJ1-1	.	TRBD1	CAISYAGTGLNTEAFF	TGTGCCATCAGTTACGCCGGGACAGGGTTGAACACTGAAGCTTTCTTT
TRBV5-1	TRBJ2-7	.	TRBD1	CASSFTGGPSYEQYF	TGCGCCAGCAGCTTCACAGGGGGCCCCTCCTACGAGCAGTACTTC
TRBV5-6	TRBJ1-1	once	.	CASSLRQTAGDTEAFF	TGTGCCAGCAGCTTGAGGCAGACCGCGGGGGACACTGAAGCTTTCTTT
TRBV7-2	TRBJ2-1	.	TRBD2	CASSLGLAGNNEQFF	TGTGCCAGCAGCTTAGGACTAGCGGGAAATAATGAGCAGTTCTTC
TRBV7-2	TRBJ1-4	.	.	CASSPSEGTKLFF	TGTGCCAGCAGCCCGTCGGAGGGAACAAAACTGTTTTTT
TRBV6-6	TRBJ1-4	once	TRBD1	CASSNLQGTNEKLFF	TGTGCCAGCAGTAATCTACAGGGGACTAATGAAAAACTGTTTTTT
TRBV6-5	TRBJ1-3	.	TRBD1	CASQGTGGNTIYF	TGTGCCTCACAGGGGACTGGAGGAAACACCATATATTTT
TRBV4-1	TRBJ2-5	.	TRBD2	CASSHRGLAQETQYF	TGCGCCAGCAGCCATCGGGGACTAGCCCAAGAGACCCAGTACTTC
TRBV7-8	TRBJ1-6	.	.	CASKSPNSPLHF	TGTGCCAGCAAATCCCCTAACTCACCCCTCCACTTT